These 8 T cell receptor beta chains share one sample of origin, sequenced in a study of shared clonotypes between healthy human individuals. Generated by immunoSEQ multiplex PCR, the TCRdb table keeps only in-frame clones and is missing some. The repertoire has roughly 500,000 clones, roughly 95% of them found once; the top ten carry approximately 0.067%. Input material: naive CD4+ T cells sorted from blood. Subset of the sample: CD45RA+ positively selected. These receptors came from a woman in her 30s in good health.

This clone was seen once. The genes are TRBV19 and TRBJ1-2; D is perhaps TRBD1 (6 bases). Germline V lookup: CDR1 LNHDA, CDR2 SQIVND (reference sequence). V was shortened by 2 bases and J by 8 bases, with 18 bases between the two germline ends. The CDR3 loop spans 15 amino acids. Here the CDR3 reads CASSISSTGRSGYTF. CDR3 bases: TGTGCCAGTAGTATATCATCTACAGGGAGGAGCGGCTACACCTTC.

The chain joins TRBV6-5 to TRBJ2-3, with 11 bases that match TRBD2. V was clipped by 4 bases and J by 2 bases; unmatched bases: 5. The germline V gene encodes CDR1 MNHEY and CDR2 SVGAGI. The CDR3 loop spans 16 amino acids. This CDR3 reads CASSSGGLADTDTQYF. The CDR3 DNA is TGTGCCAGCAGTTCGGGGGGACTAGCGGACACAGATACGCAGTATTTT.

The chain links TRBV2 to TRBJ2-5; possibly TRBD1 or TRBD2 for D (6 bases each). The CDR3 contains 17 residues. V gave up 4 bases and J gave up 2 bases, with 20 bases separating them. Germline V CDR1 and CDR2: SNHLY, FYNNEI. The CDR3 region is CASSGGPGTGRQETQYF. The CDR3 region has the DNA TGTGCCAGCAGTGGAGGGCCGGGTACAGGGAGGCAAGAGACCCAGTACTTC.

The chain carries TRBV6-5 and TRBJ2-3; either TRBD1 or TRBD2 may fit D (5 bases each). V shed 2 bases and J shed 6 bases, with 18 bases lying between them. The CDR3 runs 16 residues. The V gene's germline CDR1 is MNHEY and CDR2 SVGAGI. As DNA, the CDR3 is TGTGCCAGCAGTTACAGCTTTCGGGGACCGGGGGATACGCAGTATTTT. Translated, it gives CASSYSFRGPGDTQYF.

V is TRBV19 and J is TRBJ1-2, with D unclear. V was cut by 7 bases and J by 8 bases, with 14 bases left in between. In germline, CDR1 is LNHDA, CDR2 SQIVND (reference sequence). This CDR3 contains 12 residues. In nucleotides, the CDR3 is TGTGCCAGTACCTCATCGTCCGGCGGCTACACCTTC. It encodes CASTSSSGGYTF.

The chain links TRBV27 to TRBJ1-4, with 8 bases lining up with TRBD1. In germline, CDR1 is MNHEY, CDR2 SMNVEV (reference sequence). The CDR3 sequence is 15 residues long. After removal of 5 bases from V and 11 bases from J, the junction contained 13 bases not matched to a gene. The DNA of the CDR3 is TGTGCCAGCAGTACCCGACAGGGGCAGGTTCGGAAACTGTTTTTT. It codes for CASSTRQGQVRKLFF.

The V call is TRBV2, the J call TRBJ2-5; TRBD2 might be the D (6 bases). The CDR3 is made up of 15 amino acids. V shed 7 bases and J shed 6 bases, with 21 bases lying between them. Germline CDR1 SNHLY, CDR2 FYNNEI. Here the CDR3 DNA reads TGTGCCAGCACCCAGGACCTTAAGGGGAGGAAGACCCAGTACTTC. Its protein product is CASTQDLKGRKTQYF.

CDR3 protein: CASSIQLAETQYF. For the CDR3, the DNA is TGTGCCAGTAGTATTCAACTAGCCGAGACCCAGTACTTC. The chain combines TRBV19 with TRBJ2-5, with a weak D call TRBD2 (6 bases). This CDR3 is built from 13 residues. Germline loops: CDR1 LNHDA, CDR2 SQIVND (reference sequence). V lost 3 bases and J 5 bases, leaving 10 bases between the germline ends.